This T cell receptor (beta chain) was identified in a study of cytomegalovirus exposure and HLA in healthy donors. This table comes from immunoSEQ multiplex PCR, and its TCRdb copy is limited to in-frame clones, with some not included. Altogether 120,000 or so clones are present, about 89% being singletons, with the ten largest covering about 2%. Overall study findings and caveats: Many donors shared some public TCRs, even though most TCR sequences were rare.

Remarks on this clone: Its matching antigen is unknown.

CDR3 length equals 16 residues. CDR1 is SEHNR and CDR2 is FQNEAQ in the germline V gene (reference sequence). Trimming at V came to 6 bases and at J to 5 bases, leaving 8 bases not matched to a gene. The origin of this receptor is a woman between 18 and 30 years old in good health and CMV-seronegative. This sequence joins TRBV7-9 and TRBJ2-5; 14 positions agree with TRBD2. The sample taken for sequencing was PBMCs. CDR3 sequence: CASSPTSGRAGETQYF. For the CDR3, the DNA is TGTGCCAGCAGTCCGACTAGCGGGAGGGCCGGCGAGACCCAGTACTTC.